Given below is one T cell receptor (beta chain) in context. The sample belongs to a study of control samples from healthy donors and cancer patients. The CDR3 consists of 14 residues. V dropped 1 base and J dropped 0 bases, with 6 bases sitting between them. CDR1 SGHVS and CDR2 FNYEAQ come from the germline V gene. Sequencing was performed with immunoSEQ multiplex PCR; in TCRdb, only in-frame clones are kept and a portion is missing. The sample lists about 80,000 clones; approximately 89% were seen once. Specimen: blood. The receptor was isolated from a man aged 45-60 years in good health. The J gene is TRBJ1-2, the V gene TRBV7-6; D is ambiguous. Here the CDR3 reads CASSLDATNYGYTF. The CDR3 DNA reads TGTGCCAGCAGCTTAGATGCGACTAACTATGGCTACACCTTC.